This T cell receptor beta chain was sequenced in a study of human T cells and chemical hapten exposure. Overall study context: Per-sample TCR yields varied mainly from small pooled library volume differences.

Individual cDNA molecules (in the library) carried attached unique molecular identifiers. MiXCR was run by TCRdb on the reads, yielding one entry per CDR3 protein. The data contain about 120,000 distinct CDR3 sequences, 8.5% to 9% of them seen just once; the ten biggest clones take up just over 1.4%. Many counts were recorded for this clonotype. Extraction yielded total RNA from whole blood (unfractionated). The sequenced material came from whole blood. The TCR comes from a human donor in good health. Some clones in this sample may be carry-over from other donors' samples.

This chain's CDR3 is CASSLMGGVNEQYF. The DNA for the CDR3 is TGCGCCAGCAGCTTGATGGGGGGGGTCAACGAGCAGTACTTC. The rearrangement joins TRBV5-1 to TRBJ2-7, with 7 bases lining up with TRBD2. CDR3 length equals 14 residues. Trimming at V came to 1 base and at J to 5 bases, leaving 6 bases not matched to a gene. Germline V gene sequence: CDR1 SGHRS, CDR2 YFSETQ.